This TCR beta chain comes out of a study of T cell changes during pregnancy in multiple sclerosis. Here immunoSEQ multiplex PCR was the method, and the copy in TCRdb shows in-frame clones only, minus some. Among roughly 40,000 clones listed, approximately 91% were seen once. Germline V gene data show CDR1 as LGHNT and CDR2 as FRNRAP. CDR3 length: 15 residues. The V and J ends lost 7 bases and 1 base, in that order; junction bases with no gene match: 5. The sequenced sample was CD4+ T cells from peripheral blood mononuclear cells, obtained after pregnancy. The chain links TRBV12-5 to TRBJ2-2, with 8 bases fitting TRBD1. This TCR derives from a female donor in good health, enrolled as a control in a pregnancy study. In DNA, the CDR3 is TGTGCTAGTGCCTCCGGACAGGGGAACACCGGGGAGCTGTTTTTT. Translated: CASASGQGNTGELFF.